This T cell receptor beta chain was sequenced during a study of blood T cell repertoires in COVID-19. The wider study: T cells, B-cell-depleted T cells, or PBMCs provided the cDNA or gDNA that served as material.

Trimming took 5 bases from V and 4 from J; bases not matched to a gene: 1. There are 11 residues in the CDR3. Per germline, CDR1 SQVTM and CDR2 ANQGSEA. Sequencing used immunoSEQ multiplex PCR; TCRdb keeps in-frame clones, though not all of them. This sample has about 300,000 clones; 65% to 90% occur once, and the top ten carry 10% to 15%. Sample: peripheral blood. This TCR derives from a human donor in a cohort sampled during active COVID-19. This sequence joins TRBV29-1 and TRBJ2-5, with 7 positions matching TRBD2. CDR3 coding DNA: TGCAGCGTTACGGGGGGAGAGACCCAGTACTTC. It is translated as CSVTGGETQYF.